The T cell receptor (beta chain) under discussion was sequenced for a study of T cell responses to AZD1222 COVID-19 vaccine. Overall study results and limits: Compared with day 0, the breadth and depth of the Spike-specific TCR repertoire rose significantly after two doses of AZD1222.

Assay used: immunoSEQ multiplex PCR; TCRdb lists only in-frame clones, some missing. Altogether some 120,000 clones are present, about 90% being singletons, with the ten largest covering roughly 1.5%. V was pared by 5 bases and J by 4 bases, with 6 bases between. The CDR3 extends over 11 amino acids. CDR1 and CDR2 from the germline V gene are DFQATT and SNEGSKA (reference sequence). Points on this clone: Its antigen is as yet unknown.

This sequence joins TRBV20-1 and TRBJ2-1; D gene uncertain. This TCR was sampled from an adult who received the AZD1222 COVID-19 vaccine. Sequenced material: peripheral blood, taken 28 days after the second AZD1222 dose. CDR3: CSAGFYNEQFF. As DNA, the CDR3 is TGCAGTGCTGGCTTTTACAATGAGCAGTTCTTC.